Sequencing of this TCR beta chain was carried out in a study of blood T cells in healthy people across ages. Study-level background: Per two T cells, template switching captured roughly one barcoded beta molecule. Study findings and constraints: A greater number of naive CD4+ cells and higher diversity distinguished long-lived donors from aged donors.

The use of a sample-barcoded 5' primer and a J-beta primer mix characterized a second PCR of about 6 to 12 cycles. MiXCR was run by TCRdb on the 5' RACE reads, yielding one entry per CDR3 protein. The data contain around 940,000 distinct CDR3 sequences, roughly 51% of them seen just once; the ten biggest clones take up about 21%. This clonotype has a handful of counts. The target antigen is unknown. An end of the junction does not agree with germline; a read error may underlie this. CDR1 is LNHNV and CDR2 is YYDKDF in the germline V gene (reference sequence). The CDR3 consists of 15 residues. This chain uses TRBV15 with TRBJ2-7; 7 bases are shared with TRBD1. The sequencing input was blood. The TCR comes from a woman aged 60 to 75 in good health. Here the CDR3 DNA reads TGTGCCACCAGCAGAGGTCGGACAGGCACCTACGAGCAGTATTTC. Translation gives CATSRGRTGTYEQYF.